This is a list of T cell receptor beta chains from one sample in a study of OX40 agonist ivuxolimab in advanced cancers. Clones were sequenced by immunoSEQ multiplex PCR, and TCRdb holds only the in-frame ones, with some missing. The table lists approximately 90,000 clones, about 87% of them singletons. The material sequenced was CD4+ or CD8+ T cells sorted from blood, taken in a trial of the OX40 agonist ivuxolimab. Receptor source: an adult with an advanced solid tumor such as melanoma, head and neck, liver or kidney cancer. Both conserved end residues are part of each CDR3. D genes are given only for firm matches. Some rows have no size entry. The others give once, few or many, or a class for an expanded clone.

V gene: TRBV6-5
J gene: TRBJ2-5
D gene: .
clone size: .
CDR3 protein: CASSRTGGGTETQYF
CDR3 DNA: TGTGCCAGCAGCCGTACTGGCGGGGGCACGGAGACCCAGTACTTC

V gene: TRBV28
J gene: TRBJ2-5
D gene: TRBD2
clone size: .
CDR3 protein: CASSLLWASPRGGQETQYF
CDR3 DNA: TGTGCCAGCAGTTTATTATGGGCCTCCCCCCGGGGGGGTCAGGAGACCCAGTACTTC

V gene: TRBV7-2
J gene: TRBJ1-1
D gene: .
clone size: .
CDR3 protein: CASSLGGWGTEAFF
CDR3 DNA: TGTGCCAGCAGCTTAGGAGGGTGGGGCACTGAAGCTTTCTTT

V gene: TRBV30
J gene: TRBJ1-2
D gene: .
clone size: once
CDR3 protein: CAFTLRGGADYGYTF
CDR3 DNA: TGTGCCTTCACCCTGAGGGGGGGCGCGGACTATGGCTACACCTTC

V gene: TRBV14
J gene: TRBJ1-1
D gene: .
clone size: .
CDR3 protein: CASSQDMAGRRTEAFF
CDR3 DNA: TGTGCCAGCAGCCAAGATATGGCAGGGAGGCGCACTGAAGCTTTCTTT

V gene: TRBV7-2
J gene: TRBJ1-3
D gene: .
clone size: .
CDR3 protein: CASSLGKARLDTIYF
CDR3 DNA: TGTGCCAGCAGCTTAGGCAAGGCCAGGTTGGACACCATATATTTT

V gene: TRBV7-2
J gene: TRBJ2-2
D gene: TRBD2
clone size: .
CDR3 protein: CASSTGRRGELFF
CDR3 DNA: TGTGCCAGCAGCACCGGGAGGCGCGGGGAGCTGTTTTTT

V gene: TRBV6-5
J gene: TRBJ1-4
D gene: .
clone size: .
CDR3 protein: CASSYGQGNFEKLFF
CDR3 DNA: TGTGCCAGCAGCTATGGGCAGGGAAATTTTGAAAAACTGTTTTTT

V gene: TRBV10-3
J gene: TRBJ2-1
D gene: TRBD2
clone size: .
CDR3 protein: CAITGTSTNEQFF
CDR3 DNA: TGTGCCATCACCGGGACTAGTACGAATGAGCAGTTCTTC

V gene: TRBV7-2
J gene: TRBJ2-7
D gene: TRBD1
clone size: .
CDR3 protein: CASSSGQGAREQYF
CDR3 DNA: TGTGCCAGCAGCTCGGGACAGGGGGCGCGTGAGCAGTACTTC

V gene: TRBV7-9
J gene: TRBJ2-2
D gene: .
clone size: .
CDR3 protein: CASSSDTGELFF
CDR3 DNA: TGTGCCAGCAGCTCGGACACCGGGGAGCTGTTTTTT

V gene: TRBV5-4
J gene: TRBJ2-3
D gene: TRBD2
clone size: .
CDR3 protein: CASSLRLAGGPGTDTQYF
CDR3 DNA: TGTGCCAGCAGCCTAAGACTAGCGGGGGGGCCGGGCACAGATACGCAGTATTTT

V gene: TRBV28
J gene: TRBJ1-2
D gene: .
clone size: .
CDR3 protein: CASRGASAVNYGYTF
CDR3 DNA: TGTGCCAGCAGAGGAGCTTCGGCAGTTAACTATGGCTACACCTTC

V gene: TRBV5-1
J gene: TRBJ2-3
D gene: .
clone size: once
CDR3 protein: CASGQSFTGRADTQYF
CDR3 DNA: TGCGCCAGCGGCCAGTCGTTCACAGGTCGTGCAGATACGCAGTATTTT

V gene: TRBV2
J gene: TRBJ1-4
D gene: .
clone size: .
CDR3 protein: CASSSTTGATNEKLFF
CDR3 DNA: TGTGCCAGCAGTTCTACCACTGGGGCAACTAATGAAAAACTGTTTTTT

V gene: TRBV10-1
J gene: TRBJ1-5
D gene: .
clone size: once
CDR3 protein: CASSESGPGRVQPQHF
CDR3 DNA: TGCGCCAGCAGTGAGTCGGGGCCGGGGCGCGTTCAGCCCCAGCATTTT

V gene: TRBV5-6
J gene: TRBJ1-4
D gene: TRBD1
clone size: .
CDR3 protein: CASSFRGRFGTNEKLFF
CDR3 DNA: TGTGCCAGCAGCTTCAGGGGGCGCTTCGGGACTAATGAAAAACTGTTTTTT

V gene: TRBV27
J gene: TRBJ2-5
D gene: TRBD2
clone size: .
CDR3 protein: CASSALLAGAGETQYF
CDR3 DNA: TGTGCCAGCAGTGCCTTACTAGCGGGGGCGGGGGAGACCCAGTACTTC

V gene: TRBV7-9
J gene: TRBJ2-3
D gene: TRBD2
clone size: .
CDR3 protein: CASSFVGGWPTDTQYF
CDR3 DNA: TGTGCCAGCAGCTTCGTGGGGGGGTGGCCCACAGATACGCAGTATTTT

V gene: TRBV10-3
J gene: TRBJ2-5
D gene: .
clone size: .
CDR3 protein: CAISAAGRETQYF
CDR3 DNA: TGTGCCATCAGTGCTGCAGGTCGAGAGACCCAGTACTTC

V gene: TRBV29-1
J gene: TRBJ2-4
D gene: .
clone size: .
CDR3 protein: CSVETRRGSDIQYF
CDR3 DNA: TGCAGCGTCGAAACCCGGAGGGGGTCGGACATTCAGTACTTC

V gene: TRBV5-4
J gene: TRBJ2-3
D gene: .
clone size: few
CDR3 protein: CASSSQGSDTQYF
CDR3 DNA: TGTGCCAGCAGCTCGCAGGGATCAGATACGCAGTATTTT

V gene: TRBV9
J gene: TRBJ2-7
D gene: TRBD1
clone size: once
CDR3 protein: CASSVGGQGRFEQYF
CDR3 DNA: TGTGCCAGCAGCGTAGGCGGACAGGGGAGGTTCGAGCAGTACTTC

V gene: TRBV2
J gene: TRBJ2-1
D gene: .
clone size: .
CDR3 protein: CASSSLYNEQFF
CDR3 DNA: TGTGCCAGCAGTTCTCTCTACAATGAGCAGTTCTTC

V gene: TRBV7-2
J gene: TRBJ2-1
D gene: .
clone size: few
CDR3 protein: CASQGYNEQFF
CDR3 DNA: TGTGCCAGCCAGGGTTACAATGAGCAGTTCTTC

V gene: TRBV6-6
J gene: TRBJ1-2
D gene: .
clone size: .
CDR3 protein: CASSSGAIYGYTF
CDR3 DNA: TGTGCCAGCAGTTCCGGGGCGATCTATGGCTACACCTTC

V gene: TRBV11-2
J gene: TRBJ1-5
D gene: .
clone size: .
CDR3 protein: CASSQSLRQPQHF
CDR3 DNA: TGTGCCAGCAGCCAATCTCTTCGGCAGCCCCAGCATTTT

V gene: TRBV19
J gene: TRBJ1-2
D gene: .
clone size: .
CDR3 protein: CASSDIRGGEDGYTF
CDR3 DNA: TGTGCCAGTAGTGATATTCGGGGGGGTGAAGACGGCTACACCTTC

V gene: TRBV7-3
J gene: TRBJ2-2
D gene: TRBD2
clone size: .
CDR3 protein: CASSLSGLAGAGELFF
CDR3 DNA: TGTGCCAGCAGCTTAAGCGGACTAGCGGGGGCCGGGGAGCTGTTTTTT

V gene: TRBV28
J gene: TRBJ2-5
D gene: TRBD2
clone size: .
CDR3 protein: CASNRGGVRPPLETQYF
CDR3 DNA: TGTGCCAGCAACCGGGGGGGCGTACGACCACCTTTAGAGACCCAGTACTTC

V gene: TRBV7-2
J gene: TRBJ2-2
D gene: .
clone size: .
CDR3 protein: CASTPGYPGELFF
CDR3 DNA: TGTGCCAGCACCCCGGGATACCCCGGGGAGCTGTTTTTT

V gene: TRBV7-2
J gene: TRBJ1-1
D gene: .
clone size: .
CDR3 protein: CASSLDGMNTEAFF
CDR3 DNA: TGTGCCAGCAGCTTAGACGGCATGAACACTGAAGCTTTCTTT

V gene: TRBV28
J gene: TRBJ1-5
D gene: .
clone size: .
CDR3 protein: CASSYGINQPQHF
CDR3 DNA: TGTGCCAGCAGTTACGGCATCAATCAGCCCCAGCATTTT

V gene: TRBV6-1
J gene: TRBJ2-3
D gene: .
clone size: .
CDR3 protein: CASSERSGTPSTDTQYF
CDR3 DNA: TGTGCCAGCAGTGAAAGGTCAGGGACTCCGAGCACAGATACGCAGTATTTT

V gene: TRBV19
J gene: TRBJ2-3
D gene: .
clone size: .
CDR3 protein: CASIDGQRTDTQYF
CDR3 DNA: TGTGCCAGTATCGATGGACAGCGCACAGATACGCAGTATTTT

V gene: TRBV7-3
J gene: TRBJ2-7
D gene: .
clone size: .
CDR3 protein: CASSSRSMGQEQYF
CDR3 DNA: TGTGCCAGCAGCTCGAGGTCGATGGGGCAAGAGCAGTACTTC

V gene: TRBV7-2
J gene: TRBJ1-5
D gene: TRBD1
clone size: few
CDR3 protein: CASSLPGQGNQPQHF
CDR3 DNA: TGTGCCAGCAGCTTACCGGGACAGGGCAATCAGCCCCAGCATTTT

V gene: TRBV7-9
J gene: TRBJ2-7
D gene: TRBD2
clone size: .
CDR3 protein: CASSFFPGTTYEQYF
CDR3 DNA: TGTGCCAGCAGCTTCTTCCCCGGGACTACCTACGAGCAGTACTTC

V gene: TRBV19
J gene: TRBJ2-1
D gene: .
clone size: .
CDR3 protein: CASSSLPAAHSYNEQFF
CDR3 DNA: TGTGCCAGTAGCTCTCTACCGGCAGCGCATTCCTACAATGAGCAGTTCTTC

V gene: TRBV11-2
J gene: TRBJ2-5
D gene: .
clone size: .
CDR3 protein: CASSQRTGIGAETQYF
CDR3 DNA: TGTGCCAGCAGCCAACGGACGGGGATCGGGGCGGAGACCCAGTACTTC

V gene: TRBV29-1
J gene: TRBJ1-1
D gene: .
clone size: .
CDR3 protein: CSPGGETEAFF
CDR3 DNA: TGCAGCCCCGGAGGGGAAACTGAAGCTTTCTTT

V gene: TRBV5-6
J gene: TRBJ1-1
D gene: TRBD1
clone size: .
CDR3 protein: CASSLFSGTGLSVAEAFF
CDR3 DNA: TGTGCCAGCAGCTTGTTCTCCGGGACAGGGTTATCGGTGGCTGAAGCTTTCTTT

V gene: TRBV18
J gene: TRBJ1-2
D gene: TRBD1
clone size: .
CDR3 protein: CASSPSTGGSGYTF
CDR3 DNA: TGTGCCAGCTCACCATCGACAGGGGGATCTGGCTACACCTTC

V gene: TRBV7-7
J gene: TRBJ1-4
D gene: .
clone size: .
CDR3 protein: CASGGSGFGSREKLFF
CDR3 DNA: TGTGCCAGTGGGGGATCGGGATTCGGTTCGCGAGAAAAACTGTTTTTT

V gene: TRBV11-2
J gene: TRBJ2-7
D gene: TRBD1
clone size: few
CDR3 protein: CASSLYRGAYEQYF
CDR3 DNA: TGTGCCAGCAGCTTATACAGGGGAGCCTACGAGCAGTACTTC

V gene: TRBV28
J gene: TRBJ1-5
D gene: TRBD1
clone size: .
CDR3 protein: CASSSLGQGVRQPQHF
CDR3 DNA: TGTGCCAGCAGTTCTCTGGGACAGGGGGTTCGTCAGCCCCAGCATTTT

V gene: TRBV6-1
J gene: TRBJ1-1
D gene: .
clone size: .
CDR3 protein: CASSDRDLRAFF
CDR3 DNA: TGTGCCAGCAGTGACAGGGACTTGAGAGCTTTCTTT

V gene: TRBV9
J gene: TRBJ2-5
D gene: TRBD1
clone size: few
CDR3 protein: CASSVDGQGGETQYF
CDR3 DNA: TGTGCCAGCAGCGTAGATGGACAGGGGGGAGAGACCCAGTACTTC

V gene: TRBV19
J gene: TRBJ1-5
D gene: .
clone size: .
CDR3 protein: CASISGALATGNQPQHF
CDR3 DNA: TGTGCCAGTATAAGCGGTGCGCTCGCCACGGGGAATCAGCCCCAGCATTTT

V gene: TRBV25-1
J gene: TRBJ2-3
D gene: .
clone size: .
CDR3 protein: CATSTINTDTQYF
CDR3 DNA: TGTGCCACCTCGACTATAAACACAGATACGCAGTATTTT

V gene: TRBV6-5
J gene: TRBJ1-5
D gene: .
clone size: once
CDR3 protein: CASSFTISSNQPQHF
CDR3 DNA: TGTGCCAGCAGTTTTACGATTTCTAGCAATCAGCCCCAGCATTTT

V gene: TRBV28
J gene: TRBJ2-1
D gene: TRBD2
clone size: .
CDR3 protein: CASSFGPRGGEQFF
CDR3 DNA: TGTGCCAGCAGTTTCGGCCCGCGCGGGGGTGAGCAGTTCTTC

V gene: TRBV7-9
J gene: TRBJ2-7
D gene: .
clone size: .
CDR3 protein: CASSLVSSQQYF
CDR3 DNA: TGTGCCAGCAGCTTAGTTAGCAGTCAGCAGTACTTC

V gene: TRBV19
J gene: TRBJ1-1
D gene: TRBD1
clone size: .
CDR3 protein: CAVTVQGAVTEAFF
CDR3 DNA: TGTGCCGTAACGGTTCAGGGGGCGGTTACTGAAGCTTTCTTT

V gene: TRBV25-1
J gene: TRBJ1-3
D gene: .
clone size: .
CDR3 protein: CASSDTGPGNTIYF
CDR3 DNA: TGTGCCAGCAGTGATACAGGGCCTGGAAACACCATATATTTT

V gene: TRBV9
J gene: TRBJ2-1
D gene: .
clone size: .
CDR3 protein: CASSGPRYEQFF
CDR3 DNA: TGTGCCAGCAGCGGCCCGAGGTATGAGCAGTTCTTC

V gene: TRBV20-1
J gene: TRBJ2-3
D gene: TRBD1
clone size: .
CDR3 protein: CSAGDRDTQYF
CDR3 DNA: TGCAGTGCTGGGGACAGAGATACGCAGTATTTT

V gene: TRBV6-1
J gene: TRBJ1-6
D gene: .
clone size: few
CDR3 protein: CASSEFGRTAYNSPLHF
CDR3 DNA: TGTGCCAGCAGTGAATTCGGCAGGACAGCATATAATTCACCCCTCCACTTT

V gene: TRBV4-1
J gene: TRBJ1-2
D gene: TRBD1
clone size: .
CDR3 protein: CASSPGTGGIKGYTF
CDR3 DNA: TGCGCCAGCAGCCCGGGAACAGGGGGAATAAAAGGCTACACCTTC

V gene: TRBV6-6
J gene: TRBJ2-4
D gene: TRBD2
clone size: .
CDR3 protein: CASSVGTRHNIQYF
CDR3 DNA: TGTGCCAGCAGCGTGGGGACTAGACATAACATTCAGTACTTC